This is a list of T cell receptor beta chains from one sample in a study of T-cell memory formation after mild COVID-19. One entry per CDR3 protein results from TCRdb running MiXCR on the 5' RACE reads. Counted here are under 250,000 distinct CDR3 sequences, around 8.8% occurring once; the ten biggest clones make up around 3.3%. Input material: PBMCs or a T cell subset sorted from them (not recorded which). Receptors originate from a man younger than 30 who had mild COVID-19 (a few samples of this study predate the infection). Cell type and time point are not known. CDR3s include the opening cysteine and the closing phenylalanine or tryptophan. A D gene is named only where the DNA matches it firmly. Some rows mark clone size as missing; the rest say once, few, many or name a class of expanded clone.

cdr3_aa,cdr3_nt,clone_size,j_call,d_call,v_call
CATSESPSNQPQHF,TGTGCCACCAGTGAAAGTCCTAGCAATCAGCCCCAGCATTTT,few,TRBJ1-5,-,TRBV24-1
CASSPDRDQETQYF,TGCGCCAGCAGCCCTGACAGGGACCAAGAGACCCAGTACTTC,-,TRBJ2-5,TRBD1,TRBV5-1
CASSYRDRGLYEQYF,TGTGCCAGCAGTTACCGAGACAGGGGACTCTACGAGCAGTACTTC,-,TRBJ2-7,TRBD1,TRBV6-6
CASSRAGNTEAFF,TGTGCCAGCAGCCGAGCAGGAAACACTGAAGCTTTCTTT,-,TRBJ1-1,-,TRBV7-3
CATDRGSGDYGYTF,TGTGCCACCGACAGGGGAAGTGGTGACTATGGCTACACCTTC,-,TRBJ1-2,TRBD1,TRBV24-1
CASSQDPGGVVDTQYF,TGCGCCAGCAGCCAAGATCCCGGGGGGGTGGTAGATACGCAGTATTTT,many,TRBJ2-3,TRBD2,TRBV4-3
CASSLGTGANVLTF,TGCGCCAGCAGCCTGGGGACTGGGGCCAACGTCCTGACTTTC,few,TRBJ2-6,-,TRBV5-1
CSARKEETQYF,TGCAGTGCTAGAAAAGAAGAGACCCAGTACTTC,-,TRBJ2-5,-,TRBV20-1
CATSTGGEGLSEQYF,TGTGCCACCAGCACGGGCGGGGAAGGGCTAAGCGAGCAGTACTTC,medium-sized,TRBJ2-7,-,TRBV15
CASSLAGGFETQYF,TGTGCCAGCAGTTTAGCGGGGGGGTTTGAGACCCAGTACTTC,many,TRBJ2-5,TRBD2,TRBV5-4
CASSSLGVETQYF,TGTGCCAGCAGTTCGCTTGGGGTAGAGACCCAGTACTTC,-,TRBJ2-5,-,TRBV27
CASSDDLTQYF,TGTGCCAGCAGCGACGACTTGACCCAGTACTTC,few,TRBJ2-5,-,TRBV7-2
CASSSHWGGETQYF,TGTGCCAGCAGCTCCCATTGGGGTGGAGAGACCCAGTACTTC,few,TRBJ2-5,-,TRBV6-5
CAIRDGNYGYTF,TGTGCCATCAGGGACGGGAACTATGGCTACACCTTC,few,TRBJ1-2,-,TRBV10-3
CASSQDGASGADTQYF,TGTGCCAGCAGCCAAGACGGGGCCTCAGGGGCAGATACGCAGTATTTT,many,TRBJ2-3,-,TRBV4-2
CASSQQGFGTDTQYF,TGCGCCAGCAGCCAACAGGGGTTCGGCACAGATACGCAGTATTTT,many,TRBJ2-3,-,TRBV4-3
CASSQDPGGGYTF,TGTGCCAGCAGCCAAGATCCGGGTGGCGGCTACACCTTC,-,TRBJ1-2,-,TRBV4-2
CASSPQGTQGSMSYGYTF,TGCGCCAGCAGCCCCCAAGGGACACAGGGGTCTATGTCTTATGGCTACACCTTC,few,TRBJ1-2,TRBD1,TRBV4-3
CASSLRTTNEKLFF,TGTGCCAGCAGTTTACGTACAACTAATGAAAAACTGTTTTTT,many,TRBJ1-4,-,TRBV12-3/TRBV12-4
CSARPAFGYTF,TGCAGTGCTCGACCAGCGTTTGGCTACACCTTC,few,TRBJ1-2,-,TRBV20-1
CASSPFSGGNLGGELFF,TGTGCCAGCAGCCCATTCAGCGGGGGGAACCTTGGCGGGGAGCTGTTTTTT,-,TRBJ2-2,TRBD2,TRBV4-2
CASSHGDGANQPQHF,TGCGCCAGCAGCCACGGGGACGGAGCCAATCAGCCCCAGCATTTT,few,TRBJ1-5,-,TRBV5-1
CASTLAGGNTGELFF,TGTGCCAGCACCCTAGCGGGGGGGAACACCGGGGAGCTGTTTTTT,-,TRBJ2-2,TRBD2,TRBV9
CASSEGNSNTGELFF,TGTGCCAGCAGTGAGGGCAATTCGAACACCGGGGAGCTGTTTTTT,many,TRBJ2-2,-,TRBV2
CASSPPPHGNTEAFF,TGCGCCAGCAGCCCACCACCCCATGGAAACACTGAAGCTTTCTTT,many,TRBJ1-1,-,TRBV4-1
CASSIDRAGTYNEQFF,TGTGCCAGTAGTATAGATCGGGCAGGGACCTACAATGAGCAGTTCTTC,many,TRBJ2-1,-,TRBV19
CASSPTGFWQPQHF,TGTGCCAGCAGTCCCACGGGGTTTTGGCAGCCCCAGCATTTT,-,TRBJ1-5,-,TRBV12-3/TRBV12-4
CASSEGDTQYF,TGTGCCAGCAGCGAAGGAGATACGCAGTATTTT,many,TRBJ2-3,-,TRBV7-9
CASSSINPGQGNEKLFF,TGTGCCAGCTCATCAATAAATCCGGGACAGGGCAATGAAAAACTGTTTTTT,-,TRBJ1-4,TRBD1,TRBV18